This note documents a single TCR beta chain sequence. The sample belongs to a study of PD-1 blockade in classical Hodgkin lymphoma. Patients all relapsed after autologous stem cell transplantation, and there was variation in brentuximab vedotin exposure. The CDR3 is made up of 12 amino acids. Profiling relied on immunoSEQ multiplex PCR, and the TCRdb table lists in-frame clones only, not all of them. The repertoire holds 100,000 or so clones, around nine tenths seen once, with approximately 6.3% in the top ten. The TCR was taken from a human donor with classical Hodgkin lymphoma. The genes are TRBV12-2 and TRBJ2-1. TRBV12-2 is a documented pseudogene. Sequences were derived from peripheral blood mononuclear cells (PBMCs), sampled before the second cycle of nivolumab. The DNA for the CDR3 is TGTGCAAGTCGCTTATATACCCAAGAGCAGTTCTTC. Amino acid sequence: CASRLYTQEQFF.